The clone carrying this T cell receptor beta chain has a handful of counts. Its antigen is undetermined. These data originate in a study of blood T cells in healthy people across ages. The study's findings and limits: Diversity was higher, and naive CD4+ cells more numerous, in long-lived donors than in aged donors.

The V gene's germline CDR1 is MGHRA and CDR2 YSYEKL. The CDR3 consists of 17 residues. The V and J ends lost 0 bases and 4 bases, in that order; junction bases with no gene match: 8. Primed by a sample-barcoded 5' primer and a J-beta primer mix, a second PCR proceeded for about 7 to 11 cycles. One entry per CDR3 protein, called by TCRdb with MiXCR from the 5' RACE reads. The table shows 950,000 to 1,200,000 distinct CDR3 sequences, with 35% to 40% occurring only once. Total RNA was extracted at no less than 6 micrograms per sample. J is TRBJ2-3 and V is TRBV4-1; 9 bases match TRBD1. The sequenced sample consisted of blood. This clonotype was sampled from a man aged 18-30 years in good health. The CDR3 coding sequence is TGCGCCAGCAGCCAAGAATGGGACAGGGAAGTTCCAGATACGCAGTATTTT. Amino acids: CASSQEWDREVPDTQYF.